Following are 22 T cell receptor beta chains from one sample sequenced in a study of T-cell memory formation after mild COVID-19. In TCRdb, the 5' RACE reads were re-called with MiXCR into one record per CDR3 protein. The sample has 550,000 to 700,000 distinct CDR3 sequences, more than 15% seen once. The sample was PBMCs or a T cell subset sorted from them (not recorded which). The receptor source for this set is an adult woman who had mild COVID-19 (a few samples of this study predate the infection). Cell type and time point are not known.

J is TRBJ2-7 and V is TRBV20-1; tentative D call: TRBD2 (5 bases). Germline assignment: CDR1 DFQATT and CDR2 SNEGSKA (reference sequence). CDR3 length equals 12 residues. Trimming left V 3 bases short and J 2 bases short, with 8 bases between. As DNA, the CDR3 is TGCAGTGCTAGTCTGAGGGCCTACGAGCAGTACTTC. Residues: CSASLRAYEQYF.

The table lists this clonotype with a few counts. The chain couples TRBV12-3 or TRBV12-4 to TRBJ1-2; 7 bases agree with TRBD1. V gave up 6 bases and J gave up 0 bases; unmatched junction bases: 7. The CDR3 runs to 15 residues. The CDR3 DNA reads as TGTGCCAGCAGCTTAAAGAGGGGGCCTAACTATGGCTACACCTTC. Its translation: CASSLKRGPNYGYTF.

The rearrangement joins TRBV5-4 to TRBJ2-3; tentatively, D is TRBD1 (5 bases). The CDR3 runs to 15 residues. Germline V lookup: CDR1 SGHNT, CDR2 YYREEE (reference sequence). Trimming pared 0 bases from V and 7 bases from J, leaving 15 bases between. CDR3 amino acids: CASSLAGQGSHTQYF. DNA of the CDR3: TGTGCCAGCAGCTTGGCCGGGCAGGGCTCACATACGCAGTATTTT. The whole variable domain, remainder taken from reference TRBV5-4 and TRBJ2-3, is ETGVTQSPTHLIKTRGQQVTLRCSSQSGHNTVSWYQQALGQGPQFIFQYYREEENGRGNFPPRFSGLQFPNYSSELNVNALELDDSALYLCASSLAGQGSHTQYFGPGTRLTVL.

V gene TRBV20-1 combines with J gene TRBJ1-2; 7 nucleotides align to TRBD1. CDR3 length: 11 residues. Germline V gives CDR1 DFQATT, CDR2 SNEGSKA (reference sequence). The ends lost 5 bases at V and 5 bases at J; junction bases unmatched: 2. The CDR3 DNA reads TGCAGTGCTGGGACAGCGTATGGCTACACCTTC. Translating gives CSAGTAYGYTF.

V gene TRBV24-1 combines with J gene TRBJ2-5; a possible D gene is TRBD2 (5 bases). The CDR3 spans 15 residues. The V end lost 3 bases, the J end lost 2 bases, and 12 bases lay between the germline ends. Germline CDR1 and CDR2: KGHDR and SFDVKD. The CDR3 DNA follows: TGTGCCACCAGTGATCTCACGGGATGGCAAGAGACCCAGTACTTC. Protein sequence: CATSDLTGWQETQYF.

This rearrangement joins TRBV5-6 to TRBJ1-2; 8 bases align to TRBD1. This CDR3 has 14 residues. Trimming removed 4 bases from V and 3 bases from J; junction bases left unmatched: 5. Germline V CDR1 and CDR2: SGHDT, YYEEEE. In DNA, the CDR3 is TGTGCCAGCAGCCCGGGACAGGAATACTATGGCTACACCTTC. Encoded protein: CASSPGQEYYGYTF.

This clonotype showed up just a few times. The gene calls are TRBV9 and TRBJ2-1, with no clear D. The CDR3 has 15 amino acids. CDR1 SGDLS and CDR2 YYNGEE come from the germline V gene. V was trimmed by 0 bases and J by 0 bases, leaving 7 bases between them. CDR3 nucleotide sequence: TGTGCCAGCAGCGTAGGCCTACTCTCCTACAATGAGCAGTTCTTC. Its translation: CASSVGLLSYNEQFF.

With regard to this clonotype: An end of the junction differs from the germline gene, which may be a read error. V and J are TRBV27 and TRBJ2-7; 9 nucleotides match TRBD1. CDR1 and CDR2 (germline): MNHEY, SMNVEV (reference sequence). The CDR3 contains 14 residues. CDR3 sequence (DNA): TGTGACAGCAGGCCGGGACAGGGCCTTGGTATGCAGTACTTC. This translates into CDSRPGQGLGMQYF.

This clonotype was picked up a small number of times. The chain links TRBV12-3 or TRBV12-4 to TRBJ1-3; possibly TRBD1 for D (5 bases). The length of the CDR3 is 14 residues. V lost 2 bases to trimming and J lost 1 base, with 6 bases between them. The CDR3 DNA reads as TGTGCCAGCAGTTTAAGGGGTTCTGGAAACACCATATATTTT. It encodes CASSLRGSGNTIYF.

This chain's CDR3 is CASSLFYSNTGELFF. The CDR3 DNA sequence: TGTGCCAGCAGTTTATTTTACAGCAACACCGGGGAGCTGTTTTTT. This chain joins TRBV12-3 or TRBV12-4 and TRBJ2-2; no clear D gene. The CDR3 is made up of 15 amino acids. Deletions cut 2 bases from V and 2 bases from J, with 9 bases between.

This clonotype appeared a few times. The CDR3 DNA sequence: TGTGCCAGCAGCCAAGAAGGGGACAGGACCTACGAGCAGTACTTC. It encodes CASSQEGDRTYEQYF. The V gene is TRBV4-2, the J gene TRBJ2-7; 8 nucleotides line up with TRBD1. J lost 2 bases, V lost 0 bases, and 3 bases had no gene match. The CDR3 is made up of 15 amino acids. CDR1 and CDR2 from the germline V gene are LGHNA and YNFKEQ.

This chain joins TRBV11-2 and TRBJ1-1, with D unclear. This CDR3 contains 16 residues. V lost 4 bases to trimming and J lost 6 bases, with 21 bases between them. From germline, CDR1 is SGHAT and CDR2 FQNNGV. CDR3 DNA sequence: TGTGCCAGCAGCTCCATAGCCCTTCAGTCCGACCCTGAAGCTTTCTTT. It yields the protein CASSSIALQSDPEAFF.

In its sample, this clonotype was seen many times. V is TRBV4-1 and J is TRBJ2-7; 14 nucleotides line up with TRBD2. In germline, CDR1 is MGHRA, CDR2 YSYEKL. Unmatched junction bases numbered 5, after V lost 1 base and J lost 3 bases. This CDR3 has 17 amino acids. The DNA for the CDR3 is TGCGCCAGCAGCCAAGCCGTGACTAGCGGGGGGGTCTACGAGCAGTACTTC. Its translation: CASSQAVTSGGVYEQYF.

The genes are TRBV19 and TRBJ2-1, with 8 nucleotides matching TRBD2. This CDR3 is built from 15 residues. Trimming removed 6 bases from V and 8 bases from J; junction bases left unmatched: 12. The germline gives CDR1 LNHDA, CDR2 SQIVND (reference sequence). CDR3: CASSKPGLVSYEQFF. CDR3 DNA: TGTGCCAGTAGCAAGCCGGGACTAGTCAGTTATGAGCAGTTCTTC.

This clonotype was observed a few times. The V gene is TRBV24-1, the J gene TRBJ2-1; a weak D match, TRBD2 (7 bases). Germline CDR1 reads KGHDR; CDR2 reads SFDVKD. Trimming cost V 7 bases and J 8 bases, with 17 bases left between them. The CDR3 runs to 14 residues. In nucleotides, the CDR3 is TGTGCCACCAGCCCCAGGGGAGGGATCGATGAGCAGTTCTTC. Protein: CATSPRGGIDEQFF.

This clonotype showed up just a few times. The chain recombines TRBV7-2 with TRBJ2-5; unclear D gene. V gave up 1 base and J gave up 4 bases, with 13 bases separating them. CDR3 length: 15 residues. Per the germline V gene, CDR1 is SGHTA and CDR2 is FQGNSA. CDR3 coding DNA: TGTGCCAGCAGCTTAGGCGGAAGTATGTCAGAGACCCAGTACTTC. Protein product: CASSLGGSMSETQYF.

In its sample, this clonotype was seen once. Here the CDR3 DNA reads TGTGCCAGTAGTATGTCGGGGGGGACCACAGATACGCAGTATTTT. Translated, it gives CASSMSGGTTDTQYF. The chain combines TRBV19 with TRBJ2-3; 8 bases align to TRBD2. The germline V gene has CDR1 LNHDA and CDR2 SQIVND (reference sequence). The CDR3 totals 15 residues. V lost 3 bases, J lost 2 bases, and 4 bases stayed unmatched.

Points on this clonotype: At one end, the junction sequence differs from germline, possibly due to a read error. The chain carries TRBV11-1 and TRBJ2-1, with 12 bases lining up with TRBD2. The germline gives CDR1 SGHAT, CDR2 FQDESV (reference sequence). CDR3 length equals 15 residues. For the CDR3, the DNA is TGTGCCAGCAGCCTGACTAGCGGGAGCGTATATGAGGAGTTCTTC. Translating gives CASSLTSGSVYEEFF.

The gene calls are TRBV7-8 and TRBJ1-1; D ambiguous. The germline V gene encodes CDR1 SGHVS and CDR2 FQNEAQ. Trimming took 3 bases from V and 1 from J, leaving 9 bases between them. The CDR3 has 14 amino acids. DNA of the CDR3: TGTGCCAGCAGCTTCGAAATTTCGAACACTGAAGCTTTCTTT. This translates into CASSFEISNTEAFF.

This chain connects TRBV10-3 to TRBJ1-5; the D gene is possibly TRBD1 (5 bases). The germline V gene has CDR1 ENHRY and CDR2 SYGVKD. V lost 10 bases and J lost 0, with 10 bases in between. This CDR3 is built from 13 residues. This CDR3 is CATRQYSNQPQHF. The CDR3 region has the DNA TGTGCCACACGACAGTATAGCAATCAGCCCCAGCATTTT.

V gene TRBV6-2 or TRBV6-3 combines with J gene TRBJ2-5; D remains ambiguous. CDR3 length: 13 residues. CDR1 and CDR2 (germline): MNHEY, SVGEGT. Trimming took 4 bases from V and 7 from J, leaving 13 bases between them. The CDR3: CASSLADPGTQYF. CDR3 DNA: TGTGCCAGCAGTTTGGCCGACCCGGGGACCCAGTACTTC.

The chain links TRBV9 to TRBJ1-2; 7 bases line up with TRBD1. This CDR3 has 14 residues. Germline lookup yields CDR1 SGDLS and CDR2 YYNGEE. After removal of 3 bases from V and 1 base from J, the junction contained 3 bases not matched to a gene. The CDR3 nucleotides read TGTGCCAGCAGCGCGGGACAGCTTAACTATGGCTACACCTTC. It yields the protein CASSAGQLNYGYTF. The full variable domain, its missing parts supplied by reference TRBV9 and TRBJ1-2, is DSGVTQTPKHLITATGQRVTLRCSPRSGDLSVYWYQQSLDQGLQFLIQYYNGEERAKGNILERFSAQQFPDLHSELNLSSLELGDSALYFCASSAGQLNYGYTFGSGTRLTVV.